The next 4 T cell receptor beta chains were all read from a single sample in a study of blood T cells in healthy people across ages. The use of a sample-barcoded 5' primer and a J-beta primer mix characterized a second PCR of roughly 7 to 11 cycles. In TCRdb, the 5' RACE reads were re-called with MiXCR into one record per CDR3 protein. The sample comprises 800,000 or so distinct CDR3 sequences, 20% to 30% of which are singletons, and 3% to 4% rests with the top ten. This sample also belongs to another study, concerning T cells of mothers and their children.

Source material: blood. All receptors come from a boy aged 5-17 years in good health.

The V call is TRBV7-2, the J call TRBJ2-7; 11 bases are shared with TRBD2. V lost 6 bases, J lost 1 base, and 8 bases stayed unmatched. The CDR3 contains 16 residues. Germline-derived CDR1 and CDR2 are SGHTA and FQGNSA. CDR3 in amino acids: CASRSLAGGRSYEQYF. In DNA form, the CDR3 reads TGTGCCAGCAGGTCTCTAGCGGGGGGTCGTTCCTACGAGCAGTACTTC.

This clonotype was detected a few times. DNA for the CDR3: TGTGCCAGCAGTGCGATGTCCCTTAGCAATCAGCCCCAGCATTTT. Protein: CASSAMSLSNQPQHF. This chain connects TRBV6-1 to TRBJ1-5; no clear D. CDR3 size: 15 residues. With 4 bases removed from V and 0 bases from J, the gap between germline ends came to 10 bases. Germline lookup yields CDR1 MNHNS and CDR2 SASEGT.

The chain links TRBV5-6 to TRBJ1-1; D uncertain. There are 17 residues in the CDR3. Germline V gives CDR1 SGHDT, CDR2 YYEEEE. The germline V and J ends were trimmed by 4 bases and 0 bases, with 19 bases remaining between them. The CDR3 DNA sequence: TGTGCCAGCAGCCCCTGGAGGGTTTCTCCCATGAACACTGAAGCTTTCTTT. Translation: CASSPWRVSPMNTEAFF.

This clonotype has more than one count but fewer than ten. The chain employs TRBV10-3 and TRBJ1-1; D not resolved. This CDR3 region has 13 residues. The V gene's germline CDR1 is ENHRY and CDR2 SYGVKD. Between the trimmed V and J ends, which lost 3 bases and 1 base, there was a span of 6 bases. The CDR3 bases are TGTGCCATCAGTGATTCGGCGAACACTGAAGCTTTCTTT. Its protein product is CAISDSANTEAFF.